The sequence of this TCR beta chain was determined in a study of cytomegalovirus exposure and HLA in healthy donors. In the case of this clone: Its cognate antigen is unknown.

Deletions cut 4 bases from V and 2 bases from J, with 9 bases between. Germline loops: CDR1 SGHRS, CDR2 YFSETQ. The CDR3 extends over 13 amino acids. Study-wide results and caveats: Several top significant clusters appeared, in a later analysis, to be linked to common viral pathogens. The study labeled roughly 160 TCR beta chains cytomegalovirus-associated. Per published reports, the classifier diagnosed cytomegalovirus status with high specificity and sensitivity.

The PCR ran on 60 Vbeta and 13 Jbeta primers. Profiled with immunoSEQ multiplex PCR; TCRdb holds only in-frame clones, not every one. The sample carries 130,000 to 150,000 clones, roughly four fifths recorded once. The source material was PBMCs. The TCR comes from a woman aged 50 to 60 in good health and CMV-seronegative. The chain carries TRBV5-1 and TRBJ1-1, with D hard to call. The CDR3 reads CASSIRENTEAFF. CDR3 bases: TGCGCCAGCAGCATCCGGGAAAACACTGAAGCTTTCTTT.